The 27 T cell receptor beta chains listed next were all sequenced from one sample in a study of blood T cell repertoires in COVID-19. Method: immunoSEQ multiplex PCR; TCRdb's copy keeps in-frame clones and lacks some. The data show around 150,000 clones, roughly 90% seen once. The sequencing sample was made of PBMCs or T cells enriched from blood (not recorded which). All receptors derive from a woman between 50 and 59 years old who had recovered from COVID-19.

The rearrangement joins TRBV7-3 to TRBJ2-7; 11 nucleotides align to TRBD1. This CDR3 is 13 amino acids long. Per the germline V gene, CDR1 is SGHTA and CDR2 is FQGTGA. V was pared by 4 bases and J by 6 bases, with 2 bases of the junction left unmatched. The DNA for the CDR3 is TGTGCCAGCAGCTCGGACAGGGGGCGCGAGCAGTACTTC. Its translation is CASSSDRGREQYF.

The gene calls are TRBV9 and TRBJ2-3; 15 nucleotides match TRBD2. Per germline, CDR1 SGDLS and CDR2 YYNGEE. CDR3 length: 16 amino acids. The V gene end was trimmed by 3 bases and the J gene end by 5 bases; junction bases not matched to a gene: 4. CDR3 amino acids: CASSGTSGGAVDTQYF. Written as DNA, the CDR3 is TGTGCCAGCAGCGGGACTAGCGGGGGGGCCGTAGATACGCAGTATTTT.

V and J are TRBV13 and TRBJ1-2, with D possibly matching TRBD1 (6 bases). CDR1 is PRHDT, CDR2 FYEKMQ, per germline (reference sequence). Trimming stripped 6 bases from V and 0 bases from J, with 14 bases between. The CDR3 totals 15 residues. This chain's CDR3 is CASSFFDRTNYGYTF. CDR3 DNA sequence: TGTGCCAGCAGTTTCTTCGACAGGACTAACTATGGCTACACCTTC.

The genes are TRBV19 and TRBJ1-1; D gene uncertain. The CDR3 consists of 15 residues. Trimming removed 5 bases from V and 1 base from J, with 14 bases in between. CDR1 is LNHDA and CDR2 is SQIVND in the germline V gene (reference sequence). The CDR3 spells CASSPTGEPNTEAFF. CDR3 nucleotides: TGTGCCAGTAGTCCGACGGGTGAGCCGAACACTGAAGCTTTCTTT.

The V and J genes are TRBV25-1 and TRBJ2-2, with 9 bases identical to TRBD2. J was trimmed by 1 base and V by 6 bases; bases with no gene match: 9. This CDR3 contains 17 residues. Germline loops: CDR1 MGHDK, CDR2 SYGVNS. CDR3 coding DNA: TGTGCCAGCAGCCAGGGGAGCGGGGGGCGGAACACCGGGGAGCTGTTTTTT. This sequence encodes CASSQGSGGRNTGELFF.

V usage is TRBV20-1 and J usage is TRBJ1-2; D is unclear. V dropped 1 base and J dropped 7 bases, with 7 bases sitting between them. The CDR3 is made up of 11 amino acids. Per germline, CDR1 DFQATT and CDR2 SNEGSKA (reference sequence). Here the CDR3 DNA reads TGCAGTGCTAGAGTGAGGAGTGGCTACACCTTC. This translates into CSARVRSGYTF.

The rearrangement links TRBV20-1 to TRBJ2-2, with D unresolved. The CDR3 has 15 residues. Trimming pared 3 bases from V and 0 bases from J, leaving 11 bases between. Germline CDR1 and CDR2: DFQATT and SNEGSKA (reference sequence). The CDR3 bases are TGCAGTGCTAGTAAACGCGTATCGAACACCGGGGAGCTGTTTTTT. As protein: CSASKRVSNTGELFF.

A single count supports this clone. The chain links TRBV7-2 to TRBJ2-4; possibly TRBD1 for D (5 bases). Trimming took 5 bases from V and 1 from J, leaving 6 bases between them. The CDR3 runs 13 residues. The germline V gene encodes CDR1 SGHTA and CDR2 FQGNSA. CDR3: CASSPGAKNIQYF. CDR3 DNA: TGTGCCAGCAGCCCAGGGGCCAAAAACATTCAGTACTTC.

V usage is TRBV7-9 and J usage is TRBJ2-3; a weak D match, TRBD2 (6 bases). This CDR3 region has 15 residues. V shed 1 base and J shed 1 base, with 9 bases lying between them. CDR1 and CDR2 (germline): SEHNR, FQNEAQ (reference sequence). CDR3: CASSLGGTGTDTQYF. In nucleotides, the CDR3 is TGTGCCAGCAGCTTAGGTGGGACTGGCACAGATACGCAGTATTTT.

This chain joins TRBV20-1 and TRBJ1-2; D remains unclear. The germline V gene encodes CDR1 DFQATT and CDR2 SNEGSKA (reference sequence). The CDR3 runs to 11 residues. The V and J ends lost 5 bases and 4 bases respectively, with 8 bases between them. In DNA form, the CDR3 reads TGCAGTGCTGCCGGGTCCTATGGCTACACCTTC. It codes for CSAAGSYGYTF.

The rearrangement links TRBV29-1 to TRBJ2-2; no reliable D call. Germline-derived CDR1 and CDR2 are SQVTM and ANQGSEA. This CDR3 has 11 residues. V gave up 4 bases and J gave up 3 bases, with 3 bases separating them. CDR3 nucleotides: TGCAGCGTTGCTCACACCGGGGAGCTGTTTTTT. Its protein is CSVAHTGELFF.

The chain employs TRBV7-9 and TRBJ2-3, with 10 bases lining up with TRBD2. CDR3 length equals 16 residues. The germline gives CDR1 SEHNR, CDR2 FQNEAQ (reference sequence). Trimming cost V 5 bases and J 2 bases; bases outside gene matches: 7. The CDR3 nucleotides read TGTGCCAGCAGCGACGGACTAGCGGACCACACAGATACGCAGTATTTT. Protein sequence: CASSDGLADHTDTQYF.

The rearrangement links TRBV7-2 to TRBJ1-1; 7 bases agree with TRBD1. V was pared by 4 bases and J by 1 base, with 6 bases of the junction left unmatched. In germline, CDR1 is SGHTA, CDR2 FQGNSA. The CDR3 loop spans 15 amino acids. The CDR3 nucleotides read TGTGCCAGCAGCTCGGGGACAGCCAAGAACACTGAAGCTTTCTTT. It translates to CASSSGTAKNTEAFF.

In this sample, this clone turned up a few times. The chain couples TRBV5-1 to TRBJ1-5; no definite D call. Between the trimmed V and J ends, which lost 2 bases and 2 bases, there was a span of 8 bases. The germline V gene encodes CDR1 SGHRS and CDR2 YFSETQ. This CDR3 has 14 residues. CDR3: CASSLNGGNQPQHF. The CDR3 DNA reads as TGCGCCAGCAGCTTAAATGGAGGCAATCAGCCCCAGCATTTT.

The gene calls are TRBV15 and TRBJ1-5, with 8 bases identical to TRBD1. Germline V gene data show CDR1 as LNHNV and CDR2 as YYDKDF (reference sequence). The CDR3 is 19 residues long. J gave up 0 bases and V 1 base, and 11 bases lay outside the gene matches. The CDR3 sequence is CATSRGSGTGHYSNQPQHF. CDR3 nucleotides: TGTGCCACCAGCAGAGGATCCGGGACAGGTCACTATAGCAATCAGCCCCAGCATTTT.

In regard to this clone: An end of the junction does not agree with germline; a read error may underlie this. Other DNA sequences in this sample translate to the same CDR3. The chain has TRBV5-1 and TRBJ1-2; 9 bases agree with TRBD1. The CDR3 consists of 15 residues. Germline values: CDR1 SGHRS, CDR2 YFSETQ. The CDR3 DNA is TGCGCTAGCAGCTTGGATGGGACAGGGCCTTATGGCTACACCTTC. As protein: CASSLDGTGPYGYTF.

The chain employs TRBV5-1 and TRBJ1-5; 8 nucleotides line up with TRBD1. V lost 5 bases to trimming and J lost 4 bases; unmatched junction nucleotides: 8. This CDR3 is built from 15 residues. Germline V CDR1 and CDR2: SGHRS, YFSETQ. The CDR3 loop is CASSYGQGFNQPQHF. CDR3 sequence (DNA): TGCGCCAGCAGTTACGGACAGGGTTTTAATCAGCCCCAGCATTTT.

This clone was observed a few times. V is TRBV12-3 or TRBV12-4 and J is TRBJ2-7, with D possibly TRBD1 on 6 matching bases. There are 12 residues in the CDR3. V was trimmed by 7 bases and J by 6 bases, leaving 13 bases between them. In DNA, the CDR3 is TGTGCCAGCAATAACAGGGTGGGCGAGCAGTACTTC. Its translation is CASNNRVGEQYF.

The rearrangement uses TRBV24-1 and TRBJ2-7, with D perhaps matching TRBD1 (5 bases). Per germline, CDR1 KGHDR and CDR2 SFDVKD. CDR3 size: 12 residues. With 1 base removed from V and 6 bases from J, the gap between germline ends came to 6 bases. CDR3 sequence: CATSDFRGEQYF. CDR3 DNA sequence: TGTGCCACCAGTGATTTTAGGGGCGAGCAGTACTTC.

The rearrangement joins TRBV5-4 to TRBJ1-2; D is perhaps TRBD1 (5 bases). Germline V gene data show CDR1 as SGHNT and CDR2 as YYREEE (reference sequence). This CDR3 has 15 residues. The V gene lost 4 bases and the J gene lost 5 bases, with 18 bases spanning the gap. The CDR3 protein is CASSPRTSGSYGYTF. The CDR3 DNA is TGTGCCAGCAGCCCCAGGACGTCAGGGTCTTATGGCTACACCTTC.

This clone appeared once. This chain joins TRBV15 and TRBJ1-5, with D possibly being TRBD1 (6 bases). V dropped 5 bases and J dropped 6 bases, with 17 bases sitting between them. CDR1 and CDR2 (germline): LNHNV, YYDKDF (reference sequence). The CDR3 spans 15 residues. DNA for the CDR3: TGTGCCACCAGCCGACAACAGGGAAGGGTTCAGCCCCAGCATTTT. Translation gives CATSRQQGRVQPQHF.

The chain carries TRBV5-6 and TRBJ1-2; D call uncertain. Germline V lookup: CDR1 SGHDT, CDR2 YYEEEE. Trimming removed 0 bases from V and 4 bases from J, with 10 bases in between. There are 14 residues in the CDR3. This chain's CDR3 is CASSLGQESYGYTF. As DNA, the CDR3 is TGTGCCAGCAGCTTGGGACAAGAAAGCTATGGCTACACCTTC.

CDR3: CASSSKTGFTSNEKLFF. The CDR3 DNA sequence: TGCGCCAGCAGCTCAAAGACAGGGTTTACGAGTAATGAAAAACTGTTTTTT. The gene calls are TRBV5-1 and TRBJ1-4, with TRBD1 matching over 7 bases. The CDR3 consists of 17 residues. V lost 3 bases, J lost 4 bases, and 12 bases stayed unmatched. Per the germline V gene, CDR1 is SGHRS and CDR2 is YFSETQ.

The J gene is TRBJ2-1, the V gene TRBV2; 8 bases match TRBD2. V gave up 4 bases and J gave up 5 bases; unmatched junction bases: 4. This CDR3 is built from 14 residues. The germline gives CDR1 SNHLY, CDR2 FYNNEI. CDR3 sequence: CASSVGLANNEQFF. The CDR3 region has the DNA TGTGCCAGCAGTGTTGGACTAGCTAACAATGAGCAGTTCTTC.

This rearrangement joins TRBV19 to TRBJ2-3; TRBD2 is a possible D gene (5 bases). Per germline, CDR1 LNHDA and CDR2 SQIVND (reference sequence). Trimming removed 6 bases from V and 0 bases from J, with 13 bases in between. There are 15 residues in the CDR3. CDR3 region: CASRAGKYSTDTQYF. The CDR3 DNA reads TGTGCCAGTAGGGCCGGGAAATATAGCACAGATACGCAGTATTTT.

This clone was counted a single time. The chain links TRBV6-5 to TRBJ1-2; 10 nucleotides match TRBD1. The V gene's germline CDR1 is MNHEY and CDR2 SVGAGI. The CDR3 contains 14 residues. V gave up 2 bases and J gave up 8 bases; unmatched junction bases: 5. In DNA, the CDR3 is TGTGCCAGCAGTTACCAGGGACAGGGGAGCGGCTACACCTTC. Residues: CASSYQGQGSGYTF.

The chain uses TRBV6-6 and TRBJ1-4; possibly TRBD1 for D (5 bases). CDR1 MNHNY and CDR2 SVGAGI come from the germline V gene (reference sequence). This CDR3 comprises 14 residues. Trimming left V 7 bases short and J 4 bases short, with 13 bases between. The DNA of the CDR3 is TGTGCCAGCAACACCCCGGGACTTAATGAAAAACTGTTTTTT. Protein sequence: CASNTPGLNEKLFF.